These 21 T cell receptor beta chains share one sample of origin, sequenced in a study of immune cell composition in non-small cell lung cancer. Generated by immunoSEQ multiplex PCR, the TCRdb table keeps only in-frame clones and is missing some. The table shows fewer than 20,000 clones, with around 80% occurring only once. Normal lung was taken at the farthest possible site, at least 3 cm from tumour. The same sample was also used in a study of CD4 T cells in lung cancer.

Sequenced material: non-adjacent lung tissue. The receptors shown here come from a human donor with non-small cell lung cancer.

The chain employs TRBV19 and TRBJ1-6; D is perhaps TRBD1 (5 bases). Germline V gene data show CDR1 as LNHDA and CDR2 as SQIVND (reference sequence). CDR3 length equals 16 residues. Trimming removed 2 bases from V and 5 bases from J, with 13 bases in between. The chain's CDR3 is CASSIIRGVNNSPLHF. The CDR3 DNA sequence: TGTGCCAGTAGTATAATTAGGGGTGTGAATAATTCACCCCTCCACTTT.

The rearrangement joins TRBV7-3 to TRBJ1-1, with TRBD1 as a possible D gene (6 bases). There are 13 residues in the CDR3. Germline CDR1 SGHTA, CDR2 FQGTGA. V was pared by 5 bases and J by 1 base, with 8 bases between. The CDR3 coding sequence is TGTGCCAGCAGCCCGGGGGCGAACACTGAAGCTTTCTTT. This gives the protein CASSPGANTEAFF. The variable domain in full, completed from reference TRBV7-3 and TRBJ1-1, reads GAGVSQTPSNKVTEKGKYVELRCDPISGHTALYWYRQSLGQGPEFLIYFQGTGAADDSGLPNDRFFAVRPEGSVSTLKIQRTERGDSAVYLCASSPGANTEAFFGQGTRLTVV.

This clone is medium-sized within its sample. The chain links TRBV30 to TRBJ2-7, with 7 bases identical to TRBD2. V shed 0 bases, J shed 6 bases, and the junction held 2 bases outside the gene matches. CDR1 and CDR2 (germline): GTSNPN, SVGIG (reference sequence). The CDR3 covers 12 residues. CDR3 bases: TGTGCCTGGAGTGTAGGCGGGGGCGAGCAGTACTTC. This translates into CAWSVGGGEQYF. Using reference TRBV30 and TRBJ2-7 for the parts outside the CDR3, the full variable domain is SQTIHQWPATLVQPVGSPLSLECTVEGTSNPNLYWYRQAAGRGLQLLFYSVGIGQISSEVPQNLSASRPQDRQFILSSKKLLLSDSGFYLCAWSVGGGEQYFGPGTRLTVT.

The gene calls are TRBV21-1 and TRBJ2-3; no check of the table's D call, TRBD1, against the DNA was made. TRBV21-1 is assigned pseudogene status. The CDR3 spans 16 residues. This CDR3 is CASSPDEWASTDTQYF. CDR3 in DNA: TGTGCCAGCAGCCCCGACGAGTGGGCTAGCACAGATACGCAGTATTTT.

V and J are TRBV7-9 and TRBJ1-2; no clear D. Trimming took off 4 bases at V and 3 bases at J, with 6 bases between the two ends. From germline, CDR1 is SEHNR and CDR2 FQNEAQ (reference sequence). CDR3 length: 12 residues. The CDR3 bases are TGTGCCAGCAGCTCGAATGACTATGGCTACACCTTC. It encodes CASSSNDYGYTF.

This clone has more than one count but fewer than ten. The chain carries TRBV9 and TRBJ2-1, with TRBD2 matching 9 bases. Germline CDR1 SGDLS, CDR2 YYNGEE. This CDR3 spans 16 amino acids. After removal of 0 bases from V and 6 bases from J, the junction contained 7 bases not matched to a gene. The CDR3 bases are TGTGCCAGCAGCGTAGAGGGTAGCGGGGGAGTCAATGAGCAGTTCTTC. This sequence encodes CASSVEGSGGVNEQFF. Full variable domain (missing parts from reference TRBV9 and TRBJ2-1): DSGVTQTPKHLITATGQRVTLRCSPRSGDLSVYWYQQSLDQGLQFLIQYYNGEERAKGNILERFSAQQFPDLHSELNLSSLELGDSALYFCASSVEGSGGVNEQFFGPGTRLTVL.

This sequence joins TRBV7-9 and TRBJ1-5; D uncertain. This CDR3 spans 13 amino acids. The ends were cut back, 3 bases at V and 6 bases at J, with 9 bases in the middle. Germline CDR1 and CDR2: SEHNR and FQNEAQ (reference sequence). The chain's CDR3 is CASSFNRGQPQHF. CDR3 DNA: TGTGCCAGCAGCTTTAATCGGGGTCAGCCCCAGCATTTT.

The table lists this clone with a few counts. The J gene is TRBJ2-7, the V gene TRBV18; 12 bases are shared with TRBD1. Germline V CDR1 and CDR2: KGHSH, LQKENI. The CDR3 length is 14 residues. V shed 8 bases and J 6 bases; nucleotides not matched to a gene: 8. CDR3 in DNA: TGTGCCAGCACCCCCGGGACAGGGGGCGGCGAGCAGTACTTC. This translates into CASTPGTGGGEQYF.

This clone has only a few counts. This chain links TRBV18 with TRBJ2-3; D remains unclear. The germline V and J ends were trimmed by 5 bases and 0 bases, with 3 bases remaining between them. Per germline, CDR1 KGHSH and CDR2 LQKENI. This CDR3 is built from 12 residues. The chain's CDR3 is CASSISTDTQYF. CDR3 nucleotide sequence: TGTGCCAGCTCAATAAGCACAGATACGCAGTATTTT.

This CDR3 is CASRTPGQGDSPLHF. The DNA of the CDR3 is TGTGCCAGCAGAACCCCCGGGCAGGGTGACTCACCCCTCCACTTT. The V gene is TRBV6-1, the J gene TRBJ1-6; D might be TRBD1 (5 bases). CDR1 MNHNS and CDR2 SASEGT come from the germline V gene. Trimming left V 6 bases short and J 10 bases short, with 19 bases between. This CDR3 has 15 residues.

V gene TRBV6-1 combines with J gene TRBJ1-3, with 7 bases fitting TRBD1. V was pared by 7 bases and J by 0 bases, with 6 bases of the junction left unmatched. CDR1 and CDR2 from the germline V gene are MNHNS and SASEGT. The CDR3 runs to 15 residues. The CDR3 loop reads CASIPGTASGNTIYF. In DNA, the CDR3 is TGTGCCAGCATCCCAGGGACAGCCTCTGGAAACACCATATATTTT.

The rearrangement links TRBV9 to TRBJ1-1, with unresolved D. V was cut by 0 bases and J by 5 bases, with 11 bases left in between. From germline, CDR1 is SGDLS and CDR2 YYNGEE. CDR3 length: 14 residues. The CDR3 here is CASSVGGQSTEAFF. For the CDR3, the DNA is TGTGCCAGCAGCGTAGGAGGGCAGTCTACTGAAGCTTTCTTT.

V gene TRBV4-2 combines with J gene TRBJ2-7; maybe TRBD2 (7 bases). V lost 1 base and J 2 bases, leaving 18 bases between the germline ends. The CDR3 loop spans 17 amino acids. Germline lookup yields CDR1 LGHNA and CDR2 YNFKEQ. The CDR3 DNA follows: TGTGCCAGCAGCCAAGTGTGGGAGGGGGTTGGGGCCTACGAGCAGTACTTC. This translates into CASSQVWEGVGAYEQYF.

This rearrangement joins TRBV19 to TRBJ2-7; 9 bases fit TRBD1. Germline loops: CDR1 LNHDA, CDR2 SQIVND (reference sequence). The CDR3 length is 15 residues. Trimming took 5 bases from V and 1 from J; bases not matched to a gene: 6. The chain's CDR3 is CASSGGTGRSYEQYF. Written as DNA, the CDR3 is TGTGCCAGTAGTGGCGGGACAGGGAGATCCTACGAGCAGTACTTC.

This clone was observed once. This chain joins TRBV7-2 and TRBJ2-7, with 11 bases matching TRBD2. Trimming cost V 1 base and J 2 bases; bases outside gene matches: 4. The CDR3 has 16 residues. CDR1 is SGHTA and CDR2 is FQGNSA in the germline V gene. The CDR3: CASSLGATSGAYEQYF. The CDR3 DNA follows: TGTGCCAGCAGCTTAGGGGCGACTAGCGGGGCCTACGAGCAGTACTTC.

In this sample, this clone turned up once. The J gene is TRBJ2-3, the V gene TRBV5-1; 11 positions agree with TRBD2. Germline loops: CDR1 SGHRS, CDR2 YFSETQ. The CDR3 consists of 16 residues. V was clipped by 3 bases and J by 0 bases; unmatched bases: 3. The CDR3 region has the DNA TGCGCCAGCAGCTCGGGACTAGCGGAGAGCACAGATACGCAGTATTTT. This codes for CASSSGLAESTDTQYF.

The chain is built from TRBV28 and TRBJ2-7; D remains ambiguous. V was clipped by 6 bases and J by 3 bases, with 12 bases between them. The CDR3 length is 13 residues. CDR1 and CDR2 from the germline V gene are MDHEN and SYDVKM. In nucleotides, the CDR3 is TGTGCCAGCAGCTCTAATTCCCGCTACGAGCAGTACTTC. Translation gives CASSSNSRYEQYF.

The rearrangement uses TRBV2 and TRBJ1-6; TRBD1 matches at 9 bases. The V gene end was trimmed by 4 bases and the J gene end by 7 bases; junction bases not matched to a gene: 5. This CDR3 is built from 15 residues. Germline loops: CDR1 SNHLY, CDR2 FYNNEI. CDR3 nucleotides: TGTGCCAGCAGTGCGATGGGACAGGGCAATTCACCCCTCCACTTT. Translated: CASSAMGQGNSPLHF.

The chain employs TRBV7-9 and TRBJ2-1; D may match TRBD1 or TRBD2 (5 bases each). Germline V gives CDR1 SEHNR, CDR2 FQNEAQ (reference sequence). The length of the CDR3 is 15 residues. V was shortened by 1 base and J by 9 bases, with 16 bases between the two germline ends. For the CDR3, the DNA is TGTGCCAGCAGCTTAGAAGGGACCACCCTAGGTGAGCAGTTCTTC. Encoded protein: CASSLEGTTLGEQFF.

The V and J genes are TRBV21-1 and TRBJ2-7; the table's D gene call, TRBD1, was not cross checked with the DNA. TRBV21-1 is termed a pseudogene. CDR3 length: 15 amino acids. CDR3 loop: CASSPGTQKTYEQYF. CDR3 DNA: TGTGCCAGCAGCCCCGGGACACAAAAGACCTACGAGCAGTACTTC.

This clone was observed a single time. V and J are TRBV27 and TRBJ2-7; D is uncertain. CDR3 length: 14 residues. In germline, CDR1 is MNHEY, CDR2 SMNVEV (reference sequence). With 4 bases removed from V and 3 bases from J, the gap between germline ends came to 13 bases. The DNA of the CDR3 is TGTGCCAGCAGTTCCGGGTACTCCTACTACGAGCAGTACTTC. This sequence encodes CASSSGYSYYEQYF.